The following is a TCR beta chain sequence with its context. The CDR3 is made up of 16 amino acids. Trimming removed 0 bases from V and 6 bases from J, with 15 bases in between. Germline lookup yields CDR1 LGHNA and CDR2 YNFKEQ. The source of the sample is a study of blood T cells in healthy people across ages. Together with a sample-barcoded 5' primer, a J-beta primer mix was included in a second PCR lasting roughly 6 to 12 cycles. TCRdb used MiXCR to reprocess the 5' RACE reads, holding one entry per CDR3 protein. The data show hundreds of thousands of distinct CDR3 sequences, 45% to 60% seen once. Healthy individuals of Caucasian origin from Russia, aged about 6 to 90, served as donors.

J is TRBJ1-5 and V is TRBV4-2; tentative D call: TRBD1 (6 bases). This sequence was found in an elderly woman in good health. The sample was blood. The CDR3 DNA follows: TGTGCCAGCAGCCAAGATGGGGGGCAGGGGTCTCAGCCCCAGCATTTT. Its translation: CASSQDGGQGSQPQHF.